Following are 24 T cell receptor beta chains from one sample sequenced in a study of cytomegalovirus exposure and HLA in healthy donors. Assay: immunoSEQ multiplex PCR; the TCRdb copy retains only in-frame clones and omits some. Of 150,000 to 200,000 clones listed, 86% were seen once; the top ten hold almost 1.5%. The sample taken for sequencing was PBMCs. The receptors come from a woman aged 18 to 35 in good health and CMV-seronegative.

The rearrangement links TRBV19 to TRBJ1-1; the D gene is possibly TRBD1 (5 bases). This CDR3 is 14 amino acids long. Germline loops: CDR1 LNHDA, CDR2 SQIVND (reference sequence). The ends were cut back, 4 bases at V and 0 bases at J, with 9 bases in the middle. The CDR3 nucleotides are TGTGCCAGTAGTACTGGACACCTGAACACTGAAGCTTTCTTT. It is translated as CASSTGHLNTEAFF.

The CDR3 DNA follows: TGTGCCAGCAGCGCCAAGCTACAGGACAGCTCTGGAAACACCATATATTTT. This encodes CASSAKLQDSSGNTIYF. The J gene is TRBJ1-3, the V gene TRBV9; D is possibly TRBD1 (6 bases). Germline lookup yields CDR1 SGDLS and CDR2 YYNGEE. Trimming stripped 3 bases from V and 0 bases from J, with 16 bases between. The CDR3 extends over 17 amino acids.

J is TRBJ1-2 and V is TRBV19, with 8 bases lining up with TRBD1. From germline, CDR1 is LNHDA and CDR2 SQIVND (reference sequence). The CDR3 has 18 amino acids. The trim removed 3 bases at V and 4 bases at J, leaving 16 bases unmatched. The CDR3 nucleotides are TGTGCCAGTAGTATCGTGACAGGGGATCTTCTAAGCGCCTATGGCTACACCTTC. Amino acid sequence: CASSIVTGDLLSAYGYTF.

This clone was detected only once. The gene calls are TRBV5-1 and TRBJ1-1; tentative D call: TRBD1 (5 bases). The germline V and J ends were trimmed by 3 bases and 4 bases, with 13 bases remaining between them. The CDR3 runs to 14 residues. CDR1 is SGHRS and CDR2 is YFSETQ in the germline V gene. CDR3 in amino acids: CASSSDSLLTEAFF. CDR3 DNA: TGCGCCAGCAGCTCAGACAGCCTCCTCACTGAAGCTTTCTTT.

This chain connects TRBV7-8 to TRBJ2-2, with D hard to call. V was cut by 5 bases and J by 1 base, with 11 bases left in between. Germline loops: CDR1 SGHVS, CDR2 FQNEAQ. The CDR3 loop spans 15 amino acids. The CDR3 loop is CASSPPSENTGELFF. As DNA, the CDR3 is TGTGCCAGCAGCCCCCCATCAGAGAACACCGGGGAGCTGTTTTTT.

The CDR3 DNA is TGTGCCAGTAGTAGAGGGGCCCCAGGGGCTAGCTCCTACGAGCAGTACTTC. Protein product: CASSRGAPGASSYEQYF. This sequence joins TRBV19 and TRBJ2-7; D possibly corresponds to TRBD1 (6 bases). V lost 4 bases, J lost 0 bases, and 19 bases lay in between. Per the germline V gene, CDR1 is LNHDA and CDR2 is SQIVND (reference sequence). The CDR3 runs 17 residues. Full variable domain (remainder filled in from reference TRBV19 and TRBJ2-7): DGGITQSPKYLFRKEGQNVTLSCEQNLNHDAMYWYRQDPGQGLRLIYYSQIVNDFQKGDIAEGYSVSREKKESFPLTVTSAQKNPTAFYLCASSRGAPGASSYEQYFGPGTRLTVT.

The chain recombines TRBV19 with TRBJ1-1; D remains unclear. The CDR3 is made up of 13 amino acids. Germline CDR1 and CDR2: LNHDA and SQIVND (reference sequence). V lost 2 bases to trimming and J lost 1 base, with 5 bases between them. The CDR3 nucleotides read TGTGCCAGTAGTATACTAGGGAACACTGAAGCTTTCTTT. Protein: CASSILGNTEAFF. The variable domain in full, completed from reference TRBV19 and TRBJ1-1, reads DGGITQSPKYLFRKEGQNVTLSCEQNLNHDAMYWYRQDPGQGLRLIYYSQIVNDFQKGDIAEGYSVSREKKESFPLTVTSAQKNPTAFYLCASSILGNTEAFFGQGTRLTVV.

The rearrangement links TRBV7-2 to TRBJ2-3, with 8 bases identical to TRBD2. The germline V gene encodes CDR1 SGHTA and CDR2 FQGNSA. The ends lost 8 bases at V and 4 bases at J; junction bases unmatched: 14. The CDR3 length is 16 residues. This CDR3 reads CASLAPGAGVADTQYF. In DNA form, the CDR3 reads TGTGCCAGCCTAGCCCCAGGAGCGGGAGTGGCAGATACGCAGTATTTT.

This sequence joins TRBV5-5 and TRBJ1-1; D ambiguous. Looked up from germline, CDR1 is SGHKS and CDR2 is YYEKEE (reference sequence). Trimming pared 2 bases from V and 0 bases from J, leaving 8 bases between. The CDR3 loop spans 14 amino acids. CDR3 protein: CASSLVGVNTEAFF. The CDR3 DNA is TGTGCCAGCAGCTTAGTCGGGGTGAACACTGAAGCTTTCTTT. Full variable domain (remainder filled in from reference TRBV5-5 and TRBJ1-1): DAGVTQSPTHLIKTRGQQVTLRCSPISGHKSVSWYQQVLGQGPQFIFQYYEKEERGRGNFPDRFSARQFPNYSSELNVNALLLGDSALYLCASSLVGVNTEAFFGQGTRLTVV.

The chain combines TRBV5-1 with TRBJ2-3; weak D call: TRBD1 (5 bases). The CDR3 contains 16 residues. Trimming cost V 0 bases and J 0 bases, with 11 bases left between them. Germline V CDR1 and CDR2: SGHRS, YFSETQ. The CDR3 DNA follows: TGCGCCAGCAGCTTGGGGTCCAGGGCAAGCACAGATACGCAGTATTTT. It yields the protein CASSLGSRASTDTQYF.

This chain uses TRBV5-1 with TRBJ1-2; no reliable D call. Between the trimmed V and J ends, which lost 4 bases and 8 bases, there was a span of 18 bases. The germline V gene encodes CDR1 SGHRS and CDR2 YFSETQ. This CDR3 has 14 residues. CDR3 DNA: TGCGCCAGCAGCCCCACCACGCCCGAGTGGGGCTACACCTTC. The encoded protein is CASSPTTPEWGYTF.

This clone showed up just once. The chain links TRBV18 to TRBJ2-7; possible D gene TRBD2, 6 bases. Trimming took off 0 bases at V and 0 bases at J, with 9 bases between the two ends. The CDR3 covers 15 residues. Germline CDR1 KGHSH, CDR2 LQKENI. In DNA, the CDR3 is TGTGCCAGCTCACCACCCCTGGGGGGCTCCTACGAGCAGTACTTC. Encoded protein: CASSPPLGGSYEQYF.

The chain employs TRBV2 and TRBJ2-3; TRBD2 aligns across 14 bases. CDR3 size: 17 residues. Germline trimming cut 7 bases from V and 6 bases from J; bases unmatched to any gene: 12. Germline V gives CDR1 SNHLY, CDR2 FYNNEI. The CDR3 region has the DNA TGTGCCAGCACGGGACTAGCGGGAGTAGGAGGGGGGGATACGCAGTATTTT. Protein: CASTGLAGVGGGDTQYF.

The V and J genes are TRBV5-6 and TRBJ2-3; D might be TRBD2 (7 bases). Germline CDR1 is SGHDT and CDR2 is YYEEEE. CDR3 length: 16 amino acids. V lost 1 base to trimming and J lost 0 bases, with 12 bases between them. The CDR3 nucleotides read TGTGCCAGCAGCTTGTGGGGGGGGCGTAGCACAGATACGCAGTATTTT. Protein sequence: CASSLWGGRSTDTQYF.

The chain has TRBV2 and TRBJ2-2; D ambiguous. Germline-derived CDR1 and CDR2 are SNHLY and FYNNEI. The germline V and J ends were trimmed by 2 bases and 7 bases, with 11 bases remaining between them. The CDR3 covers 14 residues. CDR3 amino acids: CASSERSIYGELFF. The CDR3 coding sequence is TGTGCCAGCAGTGAACGGAGTATATACGGGGAGCTGTTTTTT.

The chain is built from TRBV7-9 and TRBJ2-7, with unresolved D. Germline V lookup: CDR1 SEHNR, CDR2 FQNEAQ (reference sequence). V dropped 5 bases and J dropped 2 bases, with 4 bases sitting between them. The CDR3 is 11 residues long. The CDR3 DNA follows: TGTGCCAGCAGCGGAGCCTACGAGCAGTACTTC. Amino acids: CASSGAYEQYF. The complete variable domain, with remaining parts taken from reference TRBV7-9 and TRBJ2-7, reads DTGVSQNPRHKITKRGQNVTFRCDPISEHNRLYWYRQTLGQGPEFLTYFQNEAQLEKSRLLSDRFSAERPKGSFSTLEIQRTEQGDSAMYLCASSGAYEQYFGPGTRLTVT.

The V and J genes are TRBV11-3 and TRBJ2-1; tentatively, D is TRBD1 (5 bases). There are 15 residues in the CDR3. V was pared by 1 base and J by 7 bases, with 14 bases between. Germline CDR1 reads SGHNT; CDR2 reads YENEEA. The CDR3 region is CASSLAGSVGNEQFF. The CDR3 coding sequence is TGTGCCAGCAGCTTAGCAGGGTCGGTCGGAAATGAGCAGTTCTTC. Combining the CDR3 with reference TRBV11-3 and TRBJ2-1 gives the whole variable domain EAGVVQSPRYKIIEKKQPVAFWCNPISGHNTLYWYLQNLGQGPELLIRYENEEAVDDSQLPKDRFSAERLKGVDSTLKIQPAELGDSAVYLCASSLAGSVGNEQFFGPGTRLTVL.

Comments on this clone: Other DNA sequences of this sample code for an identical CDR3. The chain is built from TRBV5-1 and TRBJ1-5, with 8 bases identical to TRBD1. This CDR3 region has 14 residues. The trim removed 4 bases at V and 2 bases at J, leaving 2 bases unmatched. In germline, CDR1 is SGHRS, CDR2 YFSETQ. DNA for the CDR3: TGCGCCAGCAGCGACAGGGGAGGCAATCAGCCCCAGCATTTT. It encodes CASSDRGGNQPQHF.

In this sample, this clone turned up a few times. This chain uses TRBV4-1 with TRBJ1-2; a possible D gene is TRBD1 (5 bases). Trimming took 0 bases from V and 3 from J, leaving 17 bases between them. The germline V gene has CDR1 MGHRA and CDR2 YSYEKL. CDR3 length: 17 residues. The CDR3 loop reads CASSQDTPIGGDYGYTF. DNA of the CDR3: TGCGCCAGCAGCCAAGATACGCCGATCGGAGGGGACTATGGCTACACCTTC.

The chain's CDR3 is CASSSGLAGGVGELFF. Written as DNA, the CDR3 is TGTGCCAGCAGCTCTGGACTAGCGGGAGGAGTCGGGGAGCTGTTTTTT. The rearrangement uses TRBV7-2 and TRBJ2-2, with 14 bases identical to TRBD2. The CDR3 totals 16 residues. From germline, CDR1 is SGHTA and CDR2 FQGNSA. With 4 bases clipped from V and 7 bases from J, the junction kept 5 bases outside the gene matches.

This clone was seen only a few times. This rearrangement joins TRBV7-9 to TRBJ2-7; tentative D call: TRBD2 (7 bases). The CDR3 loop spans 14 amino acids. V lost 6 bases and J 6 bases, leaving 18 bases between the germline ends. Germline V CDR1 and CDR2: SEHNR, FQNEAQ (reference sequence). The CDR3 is CASSQTWGGLEQYF. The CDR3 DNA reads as TGTGCCAGCAGTCAGACGTGGGGGGGCCTCGAGCAGTACTTC. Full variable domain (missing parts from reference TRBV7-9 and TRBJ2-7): DTGVSQNPRHKITKRGQNVTFRCDPISEHNRLYWYRQTLGQGPEFLTYFQNEAQLEKSRLLSDRFSAERPKGSFSTLEIQRTEQGDSAMYLCASSQTWGGLEQYFGPGTRLTVT.

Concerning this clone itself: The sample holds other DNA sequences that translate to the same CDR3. The CDR3 bases are TGTGCCAGCAGCTTTAGCGGGAGTAGCTACAATGAGCAGTTCTTC. Protein sequence: CASSFSGSSYNEQFF. The chain joins TRBV5-4 to TRBJ2-1, with 9 bases identical to TRBD2. After removal of 2 bases from V and 3 bases from J, the junction contained 3 bases not matched to a gene. The CDR3 is 15 amino acids. The V gene's germline CDR1 is SGHNT and CDR2 YYREEE (reference sequence).

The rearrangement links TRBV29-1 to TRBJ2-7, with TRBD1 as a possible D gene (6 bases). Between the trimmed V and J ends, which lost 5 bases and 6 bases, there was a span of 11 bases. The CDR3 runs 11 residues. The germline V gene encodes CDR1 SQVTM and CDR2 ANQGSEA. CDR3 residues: CSVLTGREQYF. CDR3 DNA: TGCAGCGTTCTGACAGGCCGCGAGCAGTACTTC.

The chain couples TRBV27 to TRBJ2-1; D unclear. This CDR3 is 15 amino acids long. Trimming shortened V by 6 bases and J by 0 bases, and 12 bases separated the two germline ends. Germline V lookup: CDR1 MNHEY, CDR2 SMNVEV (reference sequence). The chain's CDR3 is CASRIDMSSYNEQFF. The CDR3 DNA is TGTGCCAGCAGGATCGACATGAGCTCCTACAATGAGCAGTTCTTC.